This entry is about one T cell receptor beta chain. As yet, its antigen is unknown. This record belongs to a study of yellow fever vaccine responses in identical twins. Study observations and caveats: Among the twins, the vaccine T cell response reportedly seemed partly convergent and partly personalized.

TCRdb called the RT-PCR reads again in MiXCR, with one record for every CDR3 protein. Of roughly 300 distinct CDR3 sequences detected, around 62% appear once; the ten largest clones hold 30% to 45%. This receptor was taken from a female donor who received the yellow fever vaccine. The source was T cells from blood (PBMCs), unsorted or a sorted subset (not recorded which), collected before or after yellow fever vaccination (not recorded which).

The CDR3 coding sequence is TGTGCCAGCACCCTAGGTAGTAGTACGCAGTATTTT. Amino acid sequence: CASTLGSSTQYF. This chain joins TRBV12-3 or TRBV12-4 and TRBJ2-3; D remains unclear. V dropped 7 bases and J dropped 8 bases, with 13 bases sitting between them. The CDR3 extends over 12 amino acids.